The 30 T cell receptor beta chains reported below all come from one sample, sequenced in a study of T cells in Graves' hyperthyroidism and ophthalmopathy. The source material, RNA transcripts, was used to amplify TCR beta CDR3 regions. The primer set for the first-round RT-PCR of the TCR CDR3 was HTBI. TCRdb recomputed calls from the multiplex PCR reads with MiXCR, one row per CDR3 protein. The sample has around 300,000 distinct CDR3 sequences; around 15% are singletons. The sample comprised blood. The receptors derive from a woman in her fifties or sixties with Graves' hyperthyroidism that later progressed to Graves' ophthalmopathy.

This clonotype was counted at least ten times. The gene calls are TRBV2 and TRBJ2-3, with D tentatively TRBD2 (5 bases). Germline V gene sequence: CDR1 SNHLY, CDR2 FYNNEI. CDR3 size: 15 residues. Trimming took off 0 bases at V and 1 base at J, with 8 bases between the two ends. CDR3: CASSEALAGTDTQYF. CDR3 in DNA: TGTGCCAGCAGTGAAGCGCTAGCTGGCACAGATACGCAGTATTTT.

This clonotype has ten or more counts. J is TRBJ2-6 and V is TRBV28; 7 bases line up with TRBD1. Germline V gene lookup returns CDR1 MDHEN and CDR2 SYDVKM. CDR3 length equals 16 residues. The V gene end was trimmed by 4 bases and the J gene end by 2 bases; junction bases not matched to a gene: 5. CDR3 DNA: TGTGCCAGCAGTTGGGTGACAGGGCCTGGGGCCAACGTCCTGACTTTC. Translated, it gives CASSWVTGPGANVLTF.

This clonotype was recorded at least ten times. The DNA of the CDR3 is TGCGCCAGCAGCGCTGGGTGGGGTAGCGGGACCCCGCGAGCTTACAATGAGCAGTTCTTC. Translating gives CASSAGWGSGTPRAYNEQFF. The chain employs TRBV5-1 and TRBJ2-1, with 8 bases lining up with TRBD2. Germline V lookup: CDR1 SGHRS, CDR2 YFSETQ. V was pared by 4 bases and J by 4 bases, with 22 bases of the junction left unmatched. This CDR3 contains 20 residues.

Ten or more counts support this clonotype. The chain uses TRBV6-2 or TRBV6-3 and TRBJ1-1; maybe TRBD1 (6 bases). The CDR3 extends over 13 amino acids. The V and J ends lost 3 bases and 4 bases respectively, with 9 bases between them. Germline CDR1 and CDR2: MNHEY and SVGEGT. In nucleotides, the CDR3 is TGTGCCAGCAGTTATTTGGGGGCCACTGAAGCTTTCTTT. Its translation: CASSYLGATEAFF.

This clonotype was recorded many times. The rearrangement uses TRBV12-3 or TRBV12-4 and TRBJ2-1; 7 positions agree with TRBD1. The junction had 2 bases not matched to a gene; V was cut back by 5 bases and J by 4 bases. The length of the CDR3 is 13 residues. Written as DNA, the CDR3 is TGTGCCAGCAGTACAGGGGTTTACAATGAGCAGTTCTTC. Its protein is CASSTGVYNEQFF.

This clonotype was seen many times. The chain uses TRBV5-1 and TRBJ2-5, with D possibly TRBD1 on 6 matching bases. The V and J ends lost 4 bases and 5 bases respectively, with 15 bases between them. Germline V gene data show CDR1 as SGHRS and CDR2 as YFSETQ. This CDR3 region has 14 residues. The CDR3 spells CASSRGTNGETQYF. CDR3 bases: TGCGCCAGCAGCAGGGGGACCAACGGCGAGACCCAGTACTTC. The full variable domain, in which reference TRBV5-1 and TRBJ2-5 provide the parts outside the CDR3, is KAGVTQTPRYLIKTRGQQVTLSCSPISGHRSVSWYQQTPGQGLQFLFEYFSETQRNKGNFPGRFSGRQFSNSRSEMNVSTLELGDSALYLCASSRGTNGETQYFGPGTRLLVL.

This clonotype was seen repeatedly, ten times or more. This rearrangement joins TRBV4-1 to TRBJ2-7, with TRBD1 identical over 9 bases. CDR3 size: 16 residues. V shed 3 bases and J 3 bases; nucleotides not matched to a gene: 9. CDR1 is MGHRA, CDR2 YSYEKL, per germline. The CDR3 loop is CASSQRTGVGDYEQYF. The CDR3 coding sequence is TGCGCCAGCAGCCAGCGGACAGGGGTGGGGGACTACGAGCAGTACTTC.

This clonotype appeared many times. CDR3 loop: CASSMGLAAYNEQFF. DNA for the CDR3: TGTGCCAGCAGTATGGGACTAGCGGCCTACAATGAGCAGTTCTTC. The J gene is TRBJ2-1, the V gene TRBV27; 11 bases agree with TRBD2. The CDR3 consists of 15 residues. J lost 2 bases, V lost 5 bases, and 2 bases had no gene match. Germline V gene sequence: CDR1 MNHEY, CDR2 SMNVEV (reference sequence).

This clonotype occurred many times. The rearrangement joins TRBV12-3 or TRBV12-4 to TRBJ2-7, with a possible D match to TRBD2 (5 bases). V was cut by 5 bases and J by 6 bases, with 17 bases left in between. CDR3 size: 14 residues. DNA for the CDR3: TGTGCCAGCAGTCTCGGACTCGGGTCTGTCGAGCAGTACTTC. Residues: CASSLGLGSVEQYF.

Regarding this clonotype: A much larger clone differs by one base, so this may be a read error. The chain has TRBV7-3 and TRBJ1-1; TRBD1 matches at 7 bases. Trimming removed 0 bases from V and 9 bases from J; junction bases left unmatched: 4. Germline CDR1 reads SGHTA; CDR2 reads FQGTGA. This CDR3 region has 13 residues. The CDR3 DNA is TGTGCCAGCAGCTTAACACCCAGGGGGAAAGCTTTCTTT. It is translated as CASSLTPRGKAFF.

This clonotype has ten or more counts. The chain carries TRBV7-9 and TRBJ2-3; 7 nucleotides match TRBD1. Germline CDR1 SEHNR, CDR2 FQNEAQ (reference sequence). The CDR3 has 16 amino acids. Unmatched junction bases numbered 9, after V lost 1 base and J lost 5 bases. In DNA, the CDR3 is TGTGCCAGCAGCTTAGGGACAGGCCCCCTCGTAGATACGCAGTATTTT. Protein sequence: CASSLGTGPLVDTQYF.

This clonotype was seen many times. The gene calls are TRBV6-1 and TRBJ1-1; 9 positions agree with TRBD1. V shed 5 bases and J 5 bases; nucleotides not matched to a gene: 12. Germline V gene lookup returns CDR1 MNHNS and CDR2 SASEGT. The CDR3 length is 16 residues. As DNA, the CDR3 is TGTGCCAGCAGTCCCATCCCGGGACAGGGAGGGACTGAAGCTTTCTTT. It translates to CASSPIPGQGGTEAFF.

This clonotype was detected many times. The genes are TRBV28 and TRBJ2-3; 7 bases fit TRBD1. The germline V gene has CDR1 MDHEN and CDR2 SYDVKM. V was clipped by 7 bases and J by 4 bases; unmatched bases: 11. This CDR3 spans 15 amino acids. The CDR3 region is CASMGRQGSPDTQYF. In nucleotides, the CDR3 is TGTGCCAGCATGGGAAGACAGGGCTCCCCAGATACGCAGTATTTT.

The chain recombines TRBV7-6 with TRBJ2-7; D may correspond to TRBD1 or TRBD2 (5 bases each). From germline, CDR1 is SGHVS and CDR2 FNYEAQ. This CDR3 spans 17 amino acids. V lost 5 bases and J lost 8, with 28 bases in between. The CDR3 nucleotides read TGTGCCAGCAGCCTACTACGTCCGGGACGGTGGCAAATTAAGCAGTACTTC. It encodes CASSLLRPGRWQIKQYF.

At least ten counts were recorded for this clonotype. This rearrangement joins TRBV12-3 or TRBV12-4 to TRBJ1-1; 7 bases line up with TRBD1. Trimming took 5 bases from V and 9 from J; bases not matched to a gene: 9. The CDR3 is made up of 13 amino acids. Here the CDR3 DNA reads TGTGCCAGCAGTCCCTTTTACAGGGGTCAAGCTTTCTTT. Translating it yields CASSPFYRGQAFF.

This clonotype was seen at least ten times. The chain couples TRBV18 to TRBJ2-1; D uncertain. The germline gives CDR1 KGHSH, CDR2 LQKENI. The CDR3 covers 13 residues. V was clipped by 3 bases and J by 5 bases, with 8 bases between them. The CDR3: CASSPPRDNEQFF. CDR3 coding DNA: TGTGCCAGCTCACCTCCACGAGACAATGAGCAGTTCTTC. Variable domain in full (rest from reference TRBV18 and TRBJ2-1): NAGVMQNPRHLVRRRGQEARLRCSPMKGHSHVYWYRQLPEEGLKFMVYLQKENIIDESGMPKERFSAEFPKEGPSILRIQQVVRGDSAAYFCASSPPRDNEQFFGPGTRLTVL.

The V and J genes are TRBV19 and TRBJ2-5; the D gene is possibly TRBD1 (6 bases). Trimming cost V 5 bases and J 3 bases, with 19 bases left between them. This CDR3 is built from 16 residues. CDR1 LNHDA and CDR2 SQIVND come from the germline V gene (reference sequence). CDR3 residues: CASSSPGQALKETQYF. The CDR3 nucleotides are TGTGCCAGTAGTTCCCCGGGACAAGCCCTCAAAGAGACCCAGTACTTC. The complete variable domain, with remaining parts taken from reference TRBV19 and TRBJ2-5, reads DGGITQSPKYLFRKEGQNVTLSCEQNLNHDAMYWYRQDPGQGLRLIYYSQIVNDFQKGDIAEGYSVSREKKESFPLTVTSAQKNPTAFYLCASSSPGQALKETQYFGPGTRLLVL.

This clonotype was found many times. The rearrangement links TRBV2 to TRBJ2-5; 8 bases map to TRBD2. J was trimmed by 5 bases and V by 7 bases; bases with no gene match: 9. The CDR3 covers 14 residues. Germline V gene data show CDR1 as SNHLY and CDR2 as FYNNEI. DNA of the CDR3: TGTGCCAGCACGCGGGGGGCAGGGCTGGAGACCCAGTACTTC. Protein product: CASTRGAGLETQYF.

This clonotype was seen many times. The CDR3 region is CASGGPGHLYEQYF. In DNA form, the CDR3 reads TGTGCCAGCGGAGGCCCGGGACACCTCTACGAGCAGTACTTC. The chain has TRBV28 and TRBJ2-7, with D possibly matching TRBD1 (6 bases). Germline lookup yields CDR1 MDHEN and CDR2 SYDVKM. This CDR3 has 14 amino acids. Deletions cut 8 bases from V and 3 bases from J, with 17 bases between.

The DNA of the CDR3 is TGTGCCAGCAGTTGGAGGACCGGCGGAGATACGCAGTATTTT. Translating it yields CASSWRTGGDTQYF. The V gene is TRBV28, the J gene TRBJ2-3; D possibly corresponds to TRBD2 (5 bases). The CDR3 covers 14 residues. The germline gives CDR1 MDHEN, CDR2 SYDVKM. V lost 4 bases, J lost 5 bases, and 13 bases lay in between.

V is TRBV28 and J is TRBJ1-1, with D hard to call. The CDR3 sequence is 14 residues long. The germline V and J ends were trimmed by 3 bases and 0 bases, with 8 bases remaining between them. Germline lookup yields CDR1 MDHEN and CDR2 SYDVKM. CDR3 DNA sequence: TGTGCCAGCAGTTTGGTCCCTTTGAACACTGAAGCTTTCTTT. It translates to CASSLVPLNTEAFF.

The chain couples TRBV5-1 to TRBJ1-3, with D unclear. This CDR3 spans 12 amino acids. Trimming took 7 bases from V and 4 from J, leaving 9 bases between them. Germline values: CDR1 SGHRS, CDR2 YFSETQ. The DNA for the CDR3 is TGCGCCAGCGTCAGGCGGGGAAACACCATATATTTT. This sequence encodes CASVRRGNTIYF.

This clonotype was counted many times. This chain connects TRBV27 to TRBJ2-7, with a tentative D call TRBD1 (6 bases). V shed 3 bases and J shed 9 bases, with 15 bases lying between them. CDR1 is MNHEY, CDR2 SMNVEV, per germline (reference sequence). CDR3 length: 13 residues. CDR3 sequence reads: CASSLQGTTVQYF. The CDR3 DNA reads TGTGCCAGCAGTTTGCAGGGGACAACTGTGCAGTACTTC.

This clonotype was recorded many times. The chain uses TRBV11-2 and TRBJ2-1, with unresolved D. With 1 base removed from V and 6 bases from J, the gap between germline ends came to 10 bases. The CDR3 is 14 residues long. Per the germline V gene, CDR1 is SGHAT and CDR2 is FQNNGV. The CDR3 is CASSLGAGFNEQFF. DNA of the CDR3: TGTGCCAGCAGCTTAGGAGCCGGGTTCAATGAGCAGTTCTTC.

The sample holds many counts of this clonotype. V usage is TRBV28 and J usage is TRBJ2-1; D is unclear. Deletions cut 5 bases from V and 11 bases from J, with 7 bases between. CDR1 and CDR2 from the germline V gene are MDHEN and SYDVKM. The CDR3 spans 10 residues. The CDR3 reads CASSDNQQFF. In DNA form, the CDR3 reads TGTGCCAGCAGTGACAACCAGCAGTTCTTC. The complete variable domain, with remaining parts taken from reference TRBV28 and TRBJ2-1, reads DVKVTQSSRYLVKRTGEKVFLECVQDMDHENMFWYRQDPGLGLRLIYFSYDVKMKEKGDIPEGYSVSREKKERFSLILESASTNQTSMYLCASSDNQQFFGPGTRLTVL.

This clonotype was seen a handful of times. The chain couples TRBV6-5 to TRBJ1-1; no firm D call. Deletions cut 0 bases from V and 1 base from J, with 6 bases between. This CDR3 is 14 amino acids long. CDR1 and CDR2 from the germline V gene are MNHEY and SVGAGI. The CDR3 bases are TGTGCCAGCAGTTACTCGACGGCGAACACTGAAGCTTTCTTT. Translated: CASSYSTANTEAFF.

This clonotype showed up just a few times. This chain uses TRBV19 with TRBJ2-5, with 9 bases aligning to TRBD1. The V gene's germline CDR1 is LNHDA and CDR2 SQIVND (reference sequence). With V trimmed by 3 bases and J by 5 bases, 7 bases remained unmatched. The CDR3 length is 15 residues. CDR3: CASSIRDRVGETQYF. The DNA for the CDR3 is TGTGCCAGTAGTATCCGGGACAGGGTTGGGGAGACCCAGTACTTC. Using reference TRBV19 and TRBJ2-5 for the parts outside the CDR3, the full variable domain is DGGITQSPKYLFRKEGQNVTLSCEQNLNHDAMYWYRQDPGQGLRLIYYSQIVNDFQKGDIAEGYSVSREKKESFPLTVTSAQKNPTAFYLCASSIRDRVGETQYFGPGTRLLVL.

The rearrangement uses TRBV7-8 and TRBJ1-2, with D maybe TRBD1 (5 bases). Trimming pared 5 bases from V and 2 bases from J, leaving 21 bases between. The CDR3 extends over 17 amino acids. Germline CDR1 reads SGHVS; CDR2 reads FQNEAQ. CDR3 nucleotides: TGTGCCAGCAGCGCTGGGAGGAGGGGCCGACTAAACTATGGCTACACCTTC. It is translated as CASSAGRRGRLNYGYTF.

This clonotype was observed many times. The J gene is TRBJ1-1, the V gene TRBV20-1, with D possibly being TRBD1 (5 bases). The germline CDR1 and CDR2 sequences are DFQATT and SNEGSKA (reference sequence). This CDR3 spans 14 amino acids. The V end lost 2 bases, the J end lost 2 bases, and 12 bases lay between the germline ends. The CDR3 region is CSARNHRSNTEAFF. CDR3 in DNA: TGCAGTGCTAGAAACCACAGGTCTAACACTGAAGCTTTCTTT.

V usage is TRBV4-2 and J usage is TRBJ2-1, with D perhaps TRBD2 (5 bases). V shed 5 bases and J shed 10 bases, with 15 bases lying between them. From germline, CDR1 is LGHNA and CDR2 YNFKEQ. The CDR3 totals 13 residues. The CDR3 sequence: CASSVKRVWEQFF. In DNA form, the CDR3 reads TGTGCCAGCAGCGTTAAGAGGGTCTGGGAGCAGTTCTTC.